This T cell receptor (beta chain) is drawn from a study of radiotherapy plus CTLA-4 blockade in lung cancer. Broader study findings: Response was reportedly best predicted by early blood T cell clone dynamics, with interferon-beta.

Notes on this clone: Its cognate antigen is unknown.

CTLA-4 blockade using ipilimumab, together with focal radiation, was received by patients with chemo-refractory metastatic non-small-cell lung cancer. Profiling relied on immunoSEQ multiplex PCR, and the TCRdb table lists in-frame clones only, not all of them. The table has 80,000 to 95,000 clones, 83% seen once. This TCR was recovered from a human donor with non-small cell lung cancer who had stable disease on radiotherapy plus ipilimumab. The material was peripheral blood, obtained from a patient treated with radiotherapy plus ipilimumab.

The CDR3 sequence is CASSLGPASNQPQHF. The CDR3 region has the DNA TGTGCCAGCAGCTTGGGTCCGGCCAGCAATCAGCCCCAGCATTTT. The chain joins TRBV5-5 to TRBJ1-5; D gene unclear. The CDR3 runs to 15 residues. Germline V gene data show CDR1 as SGHKS and CDR2 as YYEKEE (reference sequence). V lost 0 bases and J lost 1, with 8 bases in between. The full variable domain, completed using reference TRBV5-5 and TRBJ1-5, is DAGVTQSPTHLIKTRGQQVTLRCSPISGHKSVSWYQQVLGQGPQFIFQYYEKEERGRGNFPDRFSARQFPNYSSELNVNALLLGDSALYLCASSLGPASNQPQHFGDGTRLSIL.